This T cell receptor beta chain stems from a study of blood T cell repertoires in COVID-19. Across the study: Acute-phase and convalescent COVID-19 samples originated in the United States, Italy and Spain. PBMCs, B-cell-depleted T cells, or T cells were the source of the cDNA or gDNA that made up the material.

The method was immunoSEQ multiplex PCR; TCRdb's version includes in-frame clones alone and lacks a portion of them. The sample consists of roughly 200,000 clones, 70% to 90% of them appearing once. The germline CDR1 and CDR2 sequences are MNHEY and SVGAGI. V lost 4 bases and J lost 10, with 16 bases in between. The CDR3 is 13 amino acids. Seattle patient enrollment occurred during active infection, with longitudinal follow-up thereafter. The sample was peripheral blood. This chain joins TRBV6-5 and TRBJ1-1; unclear D gene. The receptor comes from a person aged 65 to 79 with COVID-19, enrolled during active disease. CDR3 nucleotide sequence: TGTGCCAGCAGTTCAAATCTCGGGGTGTTAGCTTTCTTT. This codes for CASSSNLGVLAFF.